Below are 15 T cell receptor beta chains sequenced from a single sample in a study of blood T cells in healthy people across ages. Sample-barcoded 5' priming and a J-beta primer mix drove a second PCR of about 7 to 11 cycles. TCRdb recomputed calls from the 5' RACE reads with MiXCR, one row per CDR3 protein. This sample has around 850,000 distinct CDR3 sequences, with roughly 35% found just once. The sample consisted of blood. Receptor source: a young man in good health.

To note about this clonotype: A much larger clone lies a single base off, so this may be a read error. V is TRBV12-3 or TRBV12-4 and J is TRBJ2-5, with TRBD2 matching over 8 bases. There are 15 residues in the CDR3. The CDR3 loop reads CASSPSGSTQEIQYF. CDR3 nucleotide sequence: TGTGCCAGCTCCCCAAGCGGGAGTACACAAGAGATCCAGTACTTC.

A word on this clonotype: A much larger clone differs from this one at a single base, so this may be a read error. The V call is TRBV27, the J call TRBJ2-1, with 10 bases that match TRBD1. This CDR3 is 15 amino acids long. Germline V gene sequence: CDR1 MNHEY, CDR2 SMNVEV (reference sequence). The CDR3 loop is CASTSRDRGYNERFF. CDR3 coding DNA: TGTGCCAGCACCTCGAGGGACAGGGGATACAATGAGCGGTTCTTC.

This clonotype occurred many times. The chain combines TRBV5-1 with TRBJ1-2; 10 bases are a match to TRBD1. The CDR3 spans 15 residues. CDR1 and CDR2 (germline): SGHRS, YFSETQ. V shed 4 bases and J 3 bases; nucleotides not matched to a gene: 6. For the CDR3, the DNA is TGCGCCAGCAGCGGACAGGGGGTAGCGGACTATGGCTACACCTTC. It specifies CASSGQGVADYGYTF.

This rearrangement joins TRBV7-2 to TRBJ2-7; D is undetermined. Germline V gives CDR1 SGHTA, CDR2 FQGNSA. Trimming took off 1 base at V and 2 bases at J, with 6 bases between the two ends. This CDR3 contains 13 residues. The CDR3 spells CASSLEVPYEQYF. CDR3 nucleotide sequence: TGTGCCAGCAGCTTAGAGGTGCCCTACGAGCAGTACTTC.

The chain joins TRBV13 to TRBJ2-3, with D possibly being TRBD2 (6 bases). Trimming removed 5 bases from V and 0 bases from J, with 15 bases in between. Germline assignment: CDR1 PRHDT and CDR2 FYEKMQ (reference sequence). The CDR3 runs to 16 residues. CDR3 in amino acids: CASSGGWIWSTDTQYF. The CDR3 DNA follows: TGTGCCAGCAGCGGAGGGTGGATTTGGAGCACAGATACGCAGTATTTT.

This chain uses TRBV30 with TRBJ2-7; 7 bases fit TRBD1. Germline-derived CDR1 and CDR2 are GTSNPN and SVGIG (reference sequence). Germline trimming cut 4 bases from V and 1 base from J; bases unmatched to any gene: 4. The CDR3 is 13 amino acids. CDR3 nucleotide sequence: TGTGCCTGGACCCGGGACAGATCCTACGAGCAGTACTTC. This encodes CAWTRDRSYEQYF. Variable domain in full (rest from reference TRBV30 and TRBJ2-7): SQTIHQWPATLVQPVGSPLSLECTVEGTSNPNLYWYRQAAGRGLQLLFYSVGIGQISSEVPQNLSASRPQDRQFILSSKKLLLSDSGFYLCAWTRDRSYEQYFGPGTRLTVT.

The rearrangement joins TRBV7-3 to TRBJ2-1; D may be TRBD2 (5 bases). Per the germline V gene, CDR1 is SGHTA and CDR2 is FQGTGA. The CDR3 spans 13 residues. Trimming pared 0 bases from V and 7 bases from J, leaving 7 bases between. DNA of the CDR3: TGTGCCAGCAGCTTAACATGGGAGAATGAGCAGTTCTTC. It translates to CASSLTWENEQFF.

Note on this clonotype: A clone one base away is much larger, so this may be a read error. The CDR3 coding sequence is TGTGCCAGCAGTAAGCAGAGCTTCTACGAGCAGTACTTC. Translated, it gives CASSKQSFYEQYF. The rearrangement uses TRBV25-1 and TRBJ2-7; D uncertain. Germline loops: CDR1 MGHDK, CDR2 SYGVNS. The V gene lost 5 bases and the J gene lost 3 bases, with 11 bases spanning the gap. CDR3 length: 13 residues.

Points on this clonotype: A much bigger clone sits one base away, suggesting this may be a read error. The rearrangement links TRBV5-6 to TRBJ2-5; D is perhaps TRBD1 (5 bases). This CDR3 contains 15 residues. The germline V gene encodes CDR1 SGHDT and CDR2 YYEEEE. The V end was cut by 9 bases, the J end by 0 bases, with 18 bases between. The CDR3, as DNA: TGTGCCAACACCTCCGAACCGGACAACCAAGAGACCCAGTACTTC. Translation gives CANTSEPDNQETQYF.

This clonotype appeared many times. The chain carries TRBV6-5 and TRBJ1-2; D is unclear. The CDR3 covers 14 residues. V was pared by 5 bases and J by 4 bases, with 14 bases between. Germline V lookup: CDR1 MNHEY, CDR2 SVGAGI. This CDR3 reads CASSPIQLTYGYTF. The CDR3 coding sequence is TGTGCCAGCAGTCCAATTCAGCTCACCTATGGCTACACCTTC.

This clonotype showed up many times. The genes are TRBV20-1 and TRBJ2-5; perhaps TRBD1 as D (6 bases). Trimming cost V 0 bases and J 0 bases, with 11 bases left between them. The germline V gene has CDR1 DFQATT and CDR2 SNEGSKA (reference sequence). CDR3 length: 15 residues. The CDR3 sequence is CSARDLQGDQETQYF. The CDR3 bases are TGCAGTGCTAGAGATTTACAGGGAGACCAAGAGACCCAGTACTTC.

A single count supports this clonotype. A read error may explain this, as a much larger clone is one base away. The rearrangement links TRBV7-6 to TRBJ2-6; possibly TRBD1 for D (6 bases). CDR3 length equals 19 residues. Germline assignment: CDR1 SGHVS and CDR2 FNYEAQ. The germline V and J ends were trimmed by 4 bases and 0 bases, with 19 bases remaining between them. CDR3 sequence: CASSSWDKGTDSGANVLTF. CDR3 nucleotides: TGTGCCAGCAGCTCGTGGGACAAGGGGACCGACTCTGGGGCCAACGTCCTGACTTTC.

This chain uses TRBV20-1 with TRBJ2-3; no clear D gene. The CDR3 has 14 residues. The ends were cut back, 6 bases at V and 2 bases at J, with 15 bases in the middle. Germline V gene lookup returns CDR1 DFQATT and CDR2 SNEGSKA (reference sequence). The DNA for the CDR3 is TGCAGTGCCGAGAGTCTACGTTACACAGATACGCAGTATTTT. This sequence encodes CSAESLRYTDTQYF.

The chain has TRBV6-1 and TRBJ1-2; D is undetermined. This CDR3 has 14 residues. Trimming shortened V by 0 bases and J by 1 base, and 6 bases separated the two germline ends. Germline CDR1 is MNHNS and CDR2 is SASEGT. Here the CDR3 reads CASSEAKGNYGYTF. The CDR3 nucleotides read TGTGCCAGCAGTGAAGCGAAGGGTAACTATGGCTACACCTTC.

The rearrangement joins TRBV5-1 to TRBJ1-2; TRBD1 matches at 12 bases. CDR1 and CDR2 (germline): SGHRS, YFSETQ. CDR3 size: 17 residues. The J segment lost 1 base and the V segment lost 4 bases, leaving 8 bases of the junction unmatched. The CDR3 DNA follows: TGCGCCAGCAGCCCTTCGGGACAGGGGGCCAGTAACTATGGCTACACCTTC. Its translation is CASSPSGQGASNYGYTF.